The rows below give T cell receptor beta chains drawn from one sample of a study of shared clonotypes between healthy human individuals. TCRdb's copy holds only in-frame clones and misses some; the assay was immunoSEQ multiplex PCR. The sample has under 600,000 clones; 95% to 98% are singletons. Sequenced sample: naive CD8+ T cells sorted from blood. The source is a man aged 25-45 years in good health. Each CDR3 is given with its conserved first and last residue. Each record gives: V gene, J gene, D gene, clone size, CDR3 protein, CDR3 DNA. The D gene is left open where the match is weak. Part of the rows lack a size; the others show once, few, many or a class for expanded clones.

TRBV28	TRBJ2-7	TRBD1	.	CASRSTGQGFYEQYF	TGTGCCAGCAGGTCCACGGGACAGGGGTTCTACGAGCAGTACTTC
TRBV27	TRBJ1-2	TRBD1	.	CASSFYQGAQGYGYTF	TGTGCCAGCAGTTTCTACCAGGGGGCGCAGGGCTATGGCTACACCTTC
TRBV7-9	TRBJ1-4	.	.	CASSTDTDHPEKLFF	TGTGCCAGCAGCACCGACACGGACCATCCTGAAAAACTGTTTTTT
TRBV7-9	TRBJ1-5	.	.	CASSFSVANQPQHF	TGTGCCAGCAGCTTCTCCGTTGCCAATCAGCCCCAGCATTTT
TRBV5-8	TRBJ1-5	.	.	CASSLIRVDQPQHF	TGTGCCAGCAGCTTGATCAGGGTAGATCAGCCCCAGCATTTT
TRBV29-1	TRBJ1-5	.	.	CSVGGDQPQHF	TGCAGCGTTGGGGGGGATCAGCCCCAGCATTTT
TRBV14	TRBJ1-2	.	.	CASSQGPGRGYTF	TGTGCCAGCAGCCAAGGTCCGGGACGGGGCTACACCTTC
TRBV19	TRBJ2-1	TRBD2	.	CASSILAAYNEQFF	TGTGCCAGTAGTATCCTAGCGGCCTACAATGAGCAGTTCTTC
TRBV6-5	TRBJ2-6	.	.	CASSTPGANVLTF	TGTGCCAGCAGCACCCCTGGGGCCAACGTCCTGACTTTC
TRBV15	TRBJ1-5	.	.	CATSRDSPGQPQHF	TGTGCCACCAGCAGAGATAGTCCGGGTCAGCCCCAGCATTTT
TRBV27	TRBJ2-7	.	.	CASSPEQAGEQYF	TGTGCCAGCAGTCCAGAACAGGCGGGAGAGCAGTACTTC
TRBV27	TRBJ2-4	.	once	CASRTFSSIQYF	TGTGCCAGTAGAACCTTCAGTAGCATTCAGTACTTC
TRBV2	TRBJ1-2	TRBD1	few	CASSEWTGRNYGYTF	TGTGCCAGCAGTGAATGGACAGGGAGAAACTATGGCTACACCTTC
TRBV7-9	TRBJ1-4	.	.	CASVGTSEKLFF	TGTGCCAGCGTAGGGACAAGTGAAAAACTGTTTTTT
TRBV5-1	TRBJ2-7	.	once	CASSQRSSYEQYF	TGCGCCAGCAGCCAAAGGAGCTCCTACGAGCAGTACTTC
TRBV10-1	TRBJ2-3	.	.	CASSEGITDTQYF	TGCGCCAGCAGTGAGGGTATCACAGATACGCAGTATTTT
TRBV18	TRBJ2-2	.	.	CASSPRKGGNTGELFF	TGTGCCAGCTCACCCCGAAAAGGGGGGAACACCGGGGAGCTGTTTTTT